The present entry profiles one T cell receptor beta chain with its context. The antigen remains unidentified. Germline values: CDR1 MNHEY, CDR2 SVGAGI. This CDR3 is 12 amino acids long. V was clipped by 11 bases and J by 5 bases, with 15 bases between them. The record originates from a study of persistence of HIV-infected CD4 T cells. Cells were stimulated with overlapping HIV-1 Gag 15-mer peptides. Sorted nonresponding memory CD4+ T cells were CD40L-negative, CD69-negative, CD45RO-high. The immunoSEQ assay was version 4, run in survey mode. Profiled with immunoSEQ multiplex PCR; TCRdb holds only in-frame clones, not every one. The table records about 40,000 clones, about 80% of them present only once.

Sequences were derived from CD4+ T cells sorted from PBMCs after roughly 19-hour stimulation, sampled from a patient who received antiretroviral therapy. This receptor was obtained from an adult man with HIV who was CMV-seropositive. The chain recombines TRBV6-5 with TRBJ1-1; D possibly corresponds to TRBD1 (6 bases). CDR3 sequence (DNA): TGTGCCGTGCGACGGGGGCGGACTGAAGCTTTCTTT. Translated: CAVRRGRTEAFF.